These T cell receptor beta chains were read from a single sample in a study of monozygotic twins with inflammatory bowel disease. Following a re-call of the 5' RACE reads, TCRdb has one entry per CDR3 protein and lacks DNA. The listing records 350,000 to 550,000 distinct CDR3 sequences. Sequenced: blood. These receptors all come from a human donor with ulcerative colitis or Crohn's disease, or a healthy co-twin of an affected twin (not recorded which). The CDR3 runs from the conserved cysteine through the conserved F or W.

V: TRBV25-1; J: TRBJ2-7; CDR3: CASSEFPSSTEQYF
V: TRBV5-1; J: TRBJ2-2; CDR3: CASSLSPGVTGELFF
V: TRBV29-1; J: TRBJ1-2; CDR3: CSVKSPGTGGHPYGYTF
V: TRBV10-3; J: TRBJ2-7; CDR3: CAISVGRDKLYEQYF
V: TRBV20-1; J: TRBJ2-1; CDR3: CSASDRDEQFF
V: TRBV20-1; J: TRBJ2-5; CDR3: CSALTGLGETQYF
V: TRBV5-6; J: TRBJ1-1; CDR3: CASSIGQKAFF
V: TRBV4-3; J: TRBJ2-7; CDR3: CASSPEGQGPEEQYF
V: TRBV18; J: TRBJ2-1; CDR3: CASSPGQGRYNEQFF
V: TRBV4-1; J: TRBJ2-3; CDR3: CASSLGQGDTDTQYF
V: TRBV9; J: TRBJ2-3; CDR3: CASSRPKGGGVDTQYF
V: TRBV12-3/TRBV12-4; J: TRBJ1-1; CDR3: CATRGQAGTEAFF
V: TRBV29-1; J: TRBJ2-7; CDR3: CSVSIFRTYSGGSYEQYF
V: TRBV5-1; J: TRBJ1-2; CDR3: CASSGTETYGYTF
V: TRBV5-4; J: TRBJ2-3; CDR3: CASSLDRGPSQYF
V: TRBV27; J: TRBJ2-1; CDR3: CASSLQGFPYNEQFF
V: TRBV7-9; J: TRBJ1-3; CDR3: CASSPPRGTGNTIYF
V: TRBV20-1; J: TRBJ2-7; CDR3: CSARQSGAPYEQYF
V: TRBV7-2; J: TRBJ2-2; CDR3: CASTPVRSRGELFF
V: TRBV10-3; J: TRBJ1-2; CDR3: CAISESRQGEGYTF
V: TRBV5-1; J: TRBJ2-1; CDR3: CASSSRLAGMSYNEQFF
V: TRBV19; J: TRBJ2-1; CDR3: CASSRSGGALDEQFF
V: TRBV11-1; J: TRBJ1-2; CDR3: CASSLGGGAQQPYGYTF
V: TRBV9; J: TRBJ1-1; CDR3: CASSVGGLTEAFF
V: TRBV29-1; J: TRBJ2-1; CDR3: CSVGVSGSSYNEQFF
V: TRBV7-2; J: TRBJ1-1; CDR3: CASSPWTGGSTEAFF
V: TRBV13; J: TRBJ2-6; CDR3: CASSSRAPNSGANVLTF
V: TRBV6-1; J: TRBJ1-5; CDR3: CASSDLMTDYQPQHF
V: TRBV10-3; J: TRBJ1-1; CDR3: CAIGDRGESTEAFF
V: TRBV3-1; J: TRBJ2-7; CDR3: CASSSSQTSYEQYF
V: TRBV2; J: TRBJ1-5; CDR3: CASSSQGGAQHF
V: TRBV20-1; J: TRBJ1-2; CDR3: CSAALRGGGYGYTF
V: TRBV12-5; J: TRBJ2-7; CDR3: CASGGLSSYEQYF
V: TRBV4-2; J: TRBJ2-7; CDR3: CASSQDFRGQGVYEQYF
V: TRBV9; J: TRBJ2-7; CDR3: CASSAVGASHEQYF
V: TRBV12-3/TRBV12-4; J: TRBJ2-7; CDR3: CASSRRVHPYEQYF
V: TRBV24-1; J: TRBJ2-4; CDR3: CATSDTGGQYF
V: TRBV7-3; J: TRBJ2-5; CDR3: CASSLTGGSETQYF
V: TRBV18; J: TRBJ2-5; CDR3: CASSFDRLETQYF